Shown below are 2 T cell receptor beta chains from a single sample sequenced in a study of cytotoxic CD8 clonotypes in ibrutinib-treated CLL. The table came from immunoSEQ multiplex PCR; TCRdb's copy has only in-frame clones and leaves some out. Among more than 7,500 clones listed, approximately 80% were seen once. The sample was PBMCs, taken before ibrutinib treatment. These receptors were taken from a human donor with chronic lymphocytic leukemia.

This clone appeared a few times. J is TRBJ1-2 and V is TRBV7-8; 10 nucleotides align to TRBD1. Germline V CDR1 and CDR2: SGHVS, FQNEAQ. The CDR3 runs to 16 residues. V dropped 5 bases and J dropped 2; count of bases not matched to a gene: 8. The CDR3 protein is CASSARTGGSNYGYTF. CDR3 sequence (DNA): TGTGCCAGCAGCGCAAGGACAGGGGGGTCAAACTATGGCTACACCTTC.

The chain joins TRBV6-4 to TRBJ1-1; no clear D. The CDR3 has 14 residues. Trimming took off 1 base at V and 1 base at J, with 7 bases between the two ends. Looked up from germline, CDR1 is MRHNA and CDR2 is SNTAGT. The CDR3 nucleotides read TGTGCCAGCAGTGACTTCCGTGCGAACACTGAAGCTTTCTTT. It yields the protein CASSDFRANTEAFF.